The 21 T cell receptor beta chains given below trace back to one sample, sequenced in a study of T cell responses to AZD1222 COVID-19 vaccine. Assay used: immunoSEQ multiplex PCR; TCRdb lists only in-frame clones, some missing. The table lists under 150,000 clones, around four fifths of them singletons. The starting material was peripheral blood, obtained on day 0 of MenACWY control vaccination. Receptor source: an adult in good health.

The rearrangement links TRBV20-1 to TRBJ1-3, with no clear D. The CDR3 is 13 residues long. The germline gives CDR1 DFQATT, CDR2 SNEGSKA (reference sequence). Trimming pared 3 bases from V and 4 bases from J, leaving 10 bases between. DNA of the CDR3: TGCAGTGCTAGTTCGGCCCGAGGAAACACCATATATTTT. It is translated as CSASSARGNTIYF.

The rearrangement joins TRBV21-1 to TRBJ1-3; whether TRBD1, the table's D call, matches the DNA was not checked. TRBV21-1 is designated a pseudogene. This CDR3 spans 16 amino acids. The CDR3 here is CASSKAETGAGNTIYF. CDR3 DNA: TGTGCCAGCAGCAAAGCGGAAACAGGGGCTGGAAACACCATATATTTT.

Details on this clone: A read error may produce the germline difference seen at one junction end. The chain recombines TRBV5-1 with TRBJ2-2; 9 nucleotides align to TRBD1. CDR1 is SGHRS and CDR2 is YFSETQ in the germline V gene. The CDR3 has 15 residues. CDR3 nucleotides: TGCGCCCGCAGCCCCACGACAGGGGGTACCGGGGAGCTGTTTTTT. Residues: CARSPTTGGTGELFF.

The V gene is TRBV24-1, the J gene TRBJ2-3; tentatively, D is TRBD1 or TRBD2 (5 bases each). V dropped 3 bases and J dropped 4 bases, with 16 bases sitting between them. Germline V gene sequence: CDR1 KGHDR, CDR2 SFDVKD. The CDR3 is 16 amino acids. Here the CDR3 reads CATSDPRGSEADTQYF. The CDR3 DNA sequence: TGTGCCACCAGTGATCCCCGGGGCTCAGAGGCAGATACGCAGTATTTT.

This clone was seen only a few times. This chain uses TRBV9 with TRBJ2-2; D gene ambiguous. The CDR3 is 13 amino acids. The germline V and J ends were trimmed by 5 bases and 3 bases, with 8 bases remaining between them. From germline, CDR1 is SGDLS and CDR2 YYNGEE. CDR3 in amino acids: CASRGRDTGELFF. The DNA of the CDR3 is TGTGCCAGCAGAGGTCGGGACACCGGGGAGCTGTTTTTT.

This clone was detected once. V is TRBV5-1 and J is TRBJ1-2; D gene ambiguous. The CDR3 consists of 15 residues. Trimming pared 1 base from V and 0 bases from J, leaving 10 bases between. Germline loops: CDR1 SGHRS, CDR2 YFSETQ. The CDR3 sequence: CASSLSGRANYGYTF. The DNA for the CDR3 is TGCGCCAGCAGCTTGTCGGGCCGAGCTAACTATGGCTACACCTTC. Using reference TRBV5-1 and TRBJ1-2 for the parts outside the CDR3, the full variable domain is KAGVTQTPRYLIKTRGQQVTLSCSPISGHRSVSWYQQTPGQGLQFLFEYFSETQRNKGNFPGRFSGRQFSNSRSEMNVSTLELGDSALYLCASSLSGRANYGYTFGSGTRLTVV.

The genes are TRBV2 and TRBJ1-2; TRBD1 aligns across 7 bases. The CDR3 has 16 residues. J was trimmed by 2 bases and V by 1 base; bases with no gene match: 7. Per germline, CDR1 SNHLY and CDR2 FYNNEI. CDR3 region: CASSEGGQSLNYGYTF. CDR3 nucleotide sequence: TGTGCCAGCAGTGAAGGGGGACAGTCCTTAAACTATGGCTACACCTTC. The variable domain in full, completed from reference TRBV2 and TRBJ1-2, reads EPEVTQTPSHQVTQMGQEVILRCVPISNHLYFYWYRQILGQKVEFLVSFYNNEISEKSEIFDDQFSVERPDGSNFTLKIRSTKLEDSAMYFCASSEGGQSLNYGYTFGSGTRLTVV.

The chain is built from TRBV6-5 and TRBJ1-5; no clear D gene. Trimming shortened V by 7 bases and J by 0 bases, and 13 bases separated the two germline ends. The CDR3 runs 15 residues. Germline V CDR1 and CDR2: MNHEY, SVGAGI. The CDR3 sequence is CASKRVGYSNQPQHF. The CDR3 DNA reads as TGTGCCAGCAAACGCGTGGGTTATAGCAATCAGCCCCAGCATTTT.

J is TRBJ2-7 and V is TRBV4-2, with a tentative D call TRBD2 (5 bases). V dropped 1 base and J dropped 2 bases, with 9 bases sitting between them. CDR3 length equals 14 residues. CDR1 is LGHNA, CDR2 YNFKEQ, per germline. The CDR3 DNA reads TGTGCCAGCAGCCAAGGAGAGACTACCTACGAGCAGTACTTC. It encodes CASSQGETTYEQYF.

The CDR3 spells CASSSQGLVTQYF. The CDR3 nucleotides are TGTGCCAGCAGCTCACAGGGGCTAGTCACCCAGTACTTC. The chain couples TRBV7-9 to TRBJ2-5, with 7 bases that match TRBD1. Looked up from germline, CDR1 is SEHNR and CDR2 is FQNEAQ (reference sequence). This CDR3 has 13 amino acids. V lost 4 bases, J lost 8 bases, and 7 bases stayed unmatched. Based on the CDR3 plus reference TRBV7-9 and TRBJ2-5, the full variable domain is DTGVSQNPRHKITKRGQNVTFRCDPISEHNRLYWYRQTLGQGPEFLTYFQNEAQLEKSRLLSDRFSAERPKGSFSTLEIQRTEQGDSAMYLCASSSQGLVTQYFGPGTRLLVL.

CDR3 protein: CASSYRDSRFNSPLHF. Written as DNA, the CDR3 is TGTGCCAGCAGCTACCGGGACAGCCGATTTAATTCACCCCTCCACTTT. V is TRBV5-4 and J is TRBJ1-6; 7 bases match TRBD1. The V gene end was trimmed by 3 bases and the J gene end by 6 bases; junction bases not matched to a gene: 9. The CDR3 is made up of 16 amino acids. Germline V gene sequence: CDR1 SGHNT, CDR2 YYREEE (reference sequence).

The chain couples TRBV28 to TRBJ1-3; no firm D call. The CDR3 is made up of 16 amino acids. CDR1 MDHEN and CDR2 SYDVKM come from the germline V gene. V dropped 3 bases and J dropped 0 bases, with 12 bases sitting between them. The CDR3 sequence is CASSFPGITSGNTIYF. In DNA form, the CDR3 reads TGTGCCAGCAGTTTCCCGGGGATTACCTCTGGAAACACCATATATTTT. The whole variable domain, filled in from reference TRBV28 and TRBJ1-3, reads DVKVTQSSRYLVKRTGEKVFLECVQDMDHENMFWYRQDPGLGLRLIYFSYDVKMKEKGDIPEGYSVSREKKERFSLILESASTNQTSMYLCASSFPGITSGNTIYFGEGSWLTVV.

This chain joins TRBV9 and TRBJ2-1; 7 bases map to TRBD2. J gave up 4 bases and V 4 bases, and 11 bases lay outside the gene matches. CDR1 and CDR2 from the germline V gene are SGDLS and YYNGEE. This CDR3 contains 16 residues. The DNA of the CDR3 is TGTGCCAGCAGCCCAGCCCCTAGCGGACCTTACAATGAGCAGTTCTTC. This codes for CASSPAPSGPYNEQFF.

The V and J genes are TRBV3-1 (or the pseudogene TRBV3-2) and TRBJ1-5; D is unclear. Germline loops: CDR1 LGHDT, CDR2 YNNKEL (reference sequence). The CDR3 consists of 12 residues. Trimming cost V 1 base and J 9 bases, with 7 bases left between them. The CDR3 reads CASSQGRGPQHF. In DNA form, the CDR3 reads TGTGCCAGCAGCCAAGGACGGGGGCCCCAGCATTTT.

The chain links TRBV7-9 to TRBJ2-7; 7 bases agree with TRBD1. With V trimmed by 3 bases and J by 2 bases, 4 bases remained unmatched. The germline gives CDR1 SEHNR, CDR2 FQNEAQ (reference sequence). The CDR3 contains 14 residues. The CDR3 region is CASSLGGTAYEQYV. In nucleotides, the CDR3 is TGTGCCAGCAGCTTGGGTGGGACAGCCTACGAGCAGTACGTC.

The chain couples TRBV2 to TRBJ2-5; no clear D. V lost 4 bases, J lost 3 bases, and 9 bases lay in between. The CDR3 has 13 amino acids. Germline loops: CDR1 SNHLY, CDR2 FYNNEI. The CDR3, as DNA: TGTGCCAGCAGTGTAAGCTGGAAAGAGACCCAGTACTTC. This gives the protein CASSVSWKETQYF.

The chain has TRBV18 and TRBJ2-2, with D possibly matching TRBD1 (5 bases). With 6 bases removed from V and 5 bases from J, the gap between germline ends came to 10 bases. From germline, CDR1 is KGHSH and CDR2 LQKENI. This CDR3 has 13 amino acids. The CDR3 nucleotides read TGTGCCAGCTCCCCTAAGGGGACCGGGGAGCTGTTTTTT. This sequence encodes CASSPKGTGELFF.

The chain uses TRBV11-2 and TRBJ2-2, with 7 bases aligning to TRBD2. This CDR3 contains 17 residues. The V gene end was trimmed by 4 bases and the J gene end by 1 base; junction bases not matched to a gene: 9. The germline CDR1 and CDR2 sequences are SGHAT and FQNNGV. CDR3 loop: CASSSLGGAGNTGELFF. For the CDR3, the DNA is TGTGCCAGCAGCTCCCTGGGAGGGGCGGGGAACACCGGGGAGCTGTTTTTT.

Here the CDR3 DNA reads TGTGCCAGCAGTGACCTAGGGACAGGGGCGAGCACAGATACGCAGTATTTT. Protein: CASSDLGTGASTDTQYF. The V call is TRBV2, the J call TRBJ2-3, with 10 bases lining up with TRBD1. The V gene end was trimmed by 3 bases and the J gene end by 0 bases; junction bases not matched to a gene: 6. The CDR3 contains 17 residues. The V gene's germline CDR1 is SNHLY and CDR2 FYNNEI. Full variable domain (remainder filled in from reference TRBV2 and TRBJ2-3): EPEVTQTPSHQVTQMGQEVILRCVPISNHLYFYWYRQILGQKVEFLVSFYNNEISEKSEIFDDQFSVERPDGSNFTLKIRSTKLEDSAMYFCASSDLGTGASTDTQYFGPGTRLTVL.

A note on this clone: In the same sample, other DNA sequences code for this CDR3. The chain joins TRBV5-4 to TRBJ2-3, with D possibly TRBD2 on 6 matching bases. Germline CDR1 SGHNT, CDR2 YYREEE (reference sequence). V lost 4 bases and J 5 bases, leaving 17 bases between the germline ends. CDR3 length equals 15 residues. CDR3 amino acids: CASSVRGVERDTQYF. CDR3 coding DNA: TGTGCCAGCAGCGTGCGGGGAGTCGAACGAGATACGCAGTATTTT.

The chain uses TRBV4-1 and TRBJ1-1; TRBD1 is a possible D gene (5 bases). The germline V gene has CDR1 MGHRA and CDR2 YSYEKL. Trimming pared 0 bases from V and 4 bases from J, leaving 15 bases between. The CDR3 length is 16 residues. CDR3 region: CASSQDWGVRGTEAFF. Written as DNA, the CDR3 is TGCGCCAGCAGCCAAGATTGGGGCGTGCGGGGCACTGAAGCTTTCTTT.